Listed below are T cell receptor beta chains from one sample, sequenced in a study of control samples from healthy donors and cancer patients. Method: immunoSEQ multiplex PCR; TCRdb's copy keeps in-frame clones and lacks some. The repertoire includes roughly 150,000 clones, under 90% of them detected once, and 4% to 5.5% sits in the top ten. Specimen: blood. These receptor sequences come from a man in his thirties or forties in good health. The CDR3 runs from the conserved cysteine through the conserved F or W. The D gene is left open where the match is weak. Where a row states a size, it is once, few, many or the class of an expanded clone; other rows omit it.

D: -; J: TRBJ2-7; length: 14; V: TRBV9; size: -; CDR3: CASSSLGQGYEQYF; DNA: TGTGCCAGCAGCTCCCTCGGGCAGGGCTACGAGCAGTACTTC
D: -; J: TRBJ1-5; length: 15; V: TRBV19; size: -; CDR3: CASSIAKAWDQPQHF; DNA: TGTGCCAGTAGTATAGCCAAAGCATGGGACCAGCCCCAGCATTTT
D: TRBD2; J: TRBJ2-3; length: 14; V: TRBV9; size: -; CDR3: CASSSGGAIDTQYF; DNA: TGTGCCAGCAGCAGCGGGGGGGCTATAGATACGCAGTATTTT
D: TRBD1; J: TRBJ2-1; length: 17; V: TRBV4-3; size: -; CDR3: CASSQDLRDSDYNEQFF; DNA: TGCGCCAGCAGCCAAGATTTAAGGGACAGCGACTACAATGAGCAGTTCTTC
D: TRBD1; J: TRBJ1-6; length: 13; V: TRBV11-3; size: -; CDR3: CASRDRVGSPLHF; DNA: TGTGCCAGCAGGGACAGGGTTGGGTCACCCCTCCACTTT
D: -; J: TRBJ1-1; length: 12; V: TRBV24-1; size: -; CDR3: CATAAGNTEAFF; DNA: TGTGCCACGGCGGCGGGAAACACTGAAGCTTTCTTT
D: -; J: TRBJ1-5; length: 13; V: TRBV6-5; size: -; CDR3: CASSSRLREPQHF; DNA: TGTGCCAGCAGTTCCCGTTTGAGGGAGCCCCAGCATTTT
D: -; J: TRBJ2-7; length: 16; V: TRBV6-2/TRBV6-3; size: -; CDR3: CASSLLARQSSYEQYF; DNA: TGTGCCAGCAGTTTACTGGCCAGGCAGAGCTCCTACGAGCAGTACTTC
D: -; J: TRBJ1-3; length: 17; V: TRBV18; size: once; CDR3: CASSLTDLANSGNTIYF; DNA: TGTGCCAGCTCTCTCACTGACCTAGCAAACTCTGGAAACACCATATATTTT
D: TRBD2; J: TRBJ2-6; length: 17; V: TRBV30; size: -; CDR3: CAGMGLAGVTGANVLTF; DNA: TGTGCCGGAATGGGTCTAGCGGGAGTTACTGGGGCCAACGTCCTGACTTTC
D: -; J: TRBJ2-3; length: 13; V: TRBV12-3/TRBV12-4; size: -; CDR3: CATRQESTDTQYF; DNA: TGTGCCACCCGACAGGAGAGCACAGATACGCAGTATTTT
D: -; J: TRBJ1-2; length: 19; V: TRBV21-1; size: -; CDR3: CASSHAPFGGDRDNYGYTF; DNA: TGTGCCAGCAGCCATGCACCTTTCGGGGGGGACCGAGATAACTATGGCTACACCTTC
D: -; J: TRBJ2-6; length: 16; V: TRBV7-2; size: -; CDR3: CASSLSSAPGANVLTF; DNA: TGTGCCAGCAGCTTAAGTTCGGCCCCTGGGGCCAACGTCCTGACTTTC
D: -; J: TRBJ1-5; length: 13; V: TRBV7-9; size: once; CDR3: CASSLGGGQHQHF; DNA: TGTGCCAGCAGCTTAGGGGGAGGACAGCACCAGCATTTT
D: -; J: TRBJ2-2; length: 17; V: TRBV1; size: -; CDR3: CTSSQDGDTANTGELFF; DNA: TGCACCAGCAGCCAAGATGGTGACACCGCGAACACCGGGGAGCTGTTTTTT
D: -; J: TRBJ2-7; length: 13; V: TRBV29-1; size: -; CDR3: CSVRGTVNYEQYF; DNA: TGCAGCGTGCGCGGGACAGTCAATTACGAGCAGTACTTC
D: -; J: TRBJ1-6; length: 15; V: TRBV4-2; size: few; CDR3: CASSPMTEFNSPLHF; DNA: TGTGCCAGCAGCCCGATGACAGAGTTTAATTCACCCCTCCACTTT
D: -; J: TRBJ1-6; length: 15; V: TRBV4-3; size: -; CDR3: CASSQESDRTSPLHF; DNA: TGCGCCAGCAGCCAAGAATCTGACAGGACCTCACCCCTCCACTTT
D: -; J: TRBJ2-7; length: 15; V: TRBV18; size: -; CDR3: CASSLRDTNPLEQYF; DNA: TGTGCCAGCTCACTCCGGGACACAAACCCCCTCGAGCAGTACTTC
D: TRBD2; J: TRBJ2-7; length: 15; V: TRBV15; size: -; CDR3: CATSRDRTSSHEQYF; DNA: TGTGCCACCAGCAGAGATAGGACTAGCTCCCACGAGCAGTACTTC
D: -; J: TRBJ2-1; length: 13; V: TRBV24-1; size: -; CDR3: CATSDLRYNEQFF; DNA: TGTGCCACCAGTGATTTGCGCTACAATGAGCAGTTCTTC
D: -; J: TRBJ1-2; length: 12; V: TRBV7-2; size: -; CDR3: CASSLGAYGYTF; DNA: TGTGCCAGCAGCTTAGGGGCGTATGGCTACACCTTC
D: -; J: TRBJ2-7; length: 17; V: TRBV2; size: -; CDR3: CASRGGDLTGDPYEQYF; DNA: TGTGCCAGCAGAGGGGGGGATCTGACAGGGGACCCCTACGAGCAGTACTTC
D: -; J: TRBJ2-7; length: 15; V: TRBV14; size: -; CDR3: CASSHFGGRSYEQYF; DNA: TGTGCCAGCAGCCACTTCGGGGGGCGATCCTACGAGCAGTACTTC
D: -; J: TRBJ1-1; length: 13; V: TRBV15; size: -; CDR3: CATSSPVNTEAFF; DNA: TGTGCCACCAGCAGCCCAGTGAACACTGAAGCTTTCTTT
D: TRBD1; J: TRBJ2-7; length: 14; V: TRBV3-1/TRBV3-2; size: once; CDR3: CASSDGQGGYEQYF; DNA: TGTGCCAGCAGCGACGGACAGGGGGGGTACGAGCAGTACTTC
D: TRBD2; J: TRBJ2-7; length: 18; V: TRBV4-3; size: -; CDR3: CASSQGWREKKNSYEQYF; DNA: TGCGCCAGCAGCCAAGGGTGGCGGGAGAAGAAAAACTCGTACGAGCAGTACTTC
D: TRBD1; J: TRBJ1-2; length: 14; V: TRBV6-5; size: -; CDR3: CASSYIQGAEGYTF; DNA: TGTGCCAGCAGTTACATACAGGGGGCGGAAGGCTACACCTTC
D: TRBD1; J: TRBJ2-7; length: 16; V: TRBV7-2; size: -; CDR3: CASSLARGTGYYEQYF; DNA: TGTGCCAGCAGCTTAGCGAGGGGGACAGGATACTACGAGCAGTACTTC
D: TRBD1; J: TRBJ1-4; length: 18; V: TRBV5-6; size: -; CDR3: CASSYWGQGPSTNEKLFF; DNA: TGTGCCAGCAGCTATTGGGGACAGGGCCCGTCAACTAATGAAAAACTGTTTTTT
D: TRBD1; J: TRBJ1-1; length: 18; V: TRBV5-5; size: -; CDR3: CASSLSPGTGGWSTEAFF; DNA: TGTGCCAGCAGCTTAAGCCCCGGGACAGGGGGCTGGAGCACTGAAGCTTTCTTT